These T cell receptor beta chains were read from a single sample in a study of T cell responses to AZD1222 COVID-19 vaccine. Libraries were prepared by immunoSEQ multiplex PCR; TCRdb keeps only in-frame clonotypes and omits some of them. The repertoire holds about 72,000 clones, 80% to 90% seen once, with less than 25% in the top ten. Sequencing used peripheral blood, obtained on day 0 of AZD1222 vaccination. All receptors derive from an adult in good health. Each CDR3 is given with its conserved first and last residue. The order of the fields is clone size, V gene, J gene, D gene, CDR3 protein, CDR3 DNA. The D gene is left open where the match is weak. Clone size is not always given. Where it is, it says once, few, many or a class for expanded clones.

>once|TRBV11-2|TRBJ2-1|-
CASSLVRGNHNEQFF
TGTGCCAGCAGCTTAGTTCGCGGGAATCACAATGAGCAGTTCTTC
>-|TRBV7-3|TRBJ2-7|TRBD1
CASSLTGLGGYEQYF
TGTGCCAGCAGCTTGACAGGGCTTGGGGGCTACGAGCAGTACTTC
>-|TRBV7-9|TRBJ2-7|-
CASSYRSSSYEQYF
TGTGCCAGCAGCTACAGGAGCAGCTCCTACGAGCAGTACTTC
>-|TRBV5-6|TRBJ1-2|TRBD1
CASSNTGQGTYGYTF
TGTGCCAGCAGCAACACGGGACAGGGTACCTATGGCTACACCTTC
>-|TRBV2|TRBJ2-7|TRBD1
CASSEEGTGARGF
TGTGCCAGCAGTGAAGAAGGGACAGGAGCGCGGGGCTTC
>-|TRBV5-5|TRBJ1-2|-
CASSLELSNYGYTF
TGTGCCAGCAGCTTGGAATTATCCAACTATGGCTACACCTTC
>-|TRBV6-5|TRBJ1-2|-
CASSYSRIVRYTF
TGTGCCAGCAGTTACTCAAGGATTGTGCGGTACACCTTC
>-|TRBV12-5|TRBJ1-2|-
CASGRGGNLYGYTF
TGTGCTAGTGGTAGGGGAGGGAACCTCTATGGCTACACCTTC
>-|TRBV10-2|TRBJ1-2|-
CASSESRFEGYGYTF
TGCGCCAGCAGTGAGAGTCGCTTTGAAGGGTATGGCTACACCTTC
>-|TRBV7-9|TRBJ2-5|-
CASSLNGEAGETQYF
TGTGCCAGCAGCCTGAACGGGGAGGCAGGAGAGACCCAGTACTTC